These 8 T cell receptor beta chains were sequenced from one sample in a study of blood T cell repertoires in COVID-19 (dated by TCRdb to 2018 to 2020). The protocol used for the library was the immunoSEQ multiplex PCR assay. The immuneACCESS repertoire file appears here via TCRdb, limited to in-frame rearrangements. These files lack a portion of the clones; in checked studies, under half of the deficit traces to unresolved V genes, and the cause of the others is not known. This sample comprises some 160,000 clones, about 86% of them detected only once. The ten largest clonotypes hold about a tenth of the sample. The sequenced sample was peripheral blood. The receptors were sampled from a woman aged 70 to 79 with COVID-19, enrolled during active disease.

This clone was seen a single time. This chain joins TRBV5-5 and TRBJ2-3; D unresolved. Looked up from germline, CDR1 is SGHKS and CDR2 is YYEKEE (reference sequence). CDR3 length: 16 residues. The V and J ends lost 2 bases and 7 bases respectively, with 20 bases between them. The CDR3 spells CASSFSTSYQLNTQYF. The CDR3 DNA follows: TGTGCCAGCAGCTTTAGCACCTCATACCAACTAAATACGCAGTATTTT. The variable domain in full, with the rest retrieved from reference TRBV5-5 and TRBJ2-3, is DAGVTQSPTHLIKTRGQQVTLRCSPISGHKSVSWYQQVLGQGPQFIFQYYEKEERGRGNFPDRFSARQFPNYSSELNVNALLLGDSALYLCASSFSTSYQLNTQYFGPGTRLTVL.

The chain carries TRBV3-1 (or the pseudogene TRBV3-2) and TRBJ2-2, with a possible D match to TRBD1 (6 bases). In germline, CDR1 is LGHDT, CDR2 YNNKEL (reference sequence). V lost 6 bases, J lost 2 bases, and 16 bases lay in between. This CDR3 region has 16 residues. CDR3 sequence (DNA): TGTGCCAGCAGACCAATTACAGGGCGAAACACCGGGGAGCTGTTTTTT. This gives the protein CASRPITGRNTGELFF.

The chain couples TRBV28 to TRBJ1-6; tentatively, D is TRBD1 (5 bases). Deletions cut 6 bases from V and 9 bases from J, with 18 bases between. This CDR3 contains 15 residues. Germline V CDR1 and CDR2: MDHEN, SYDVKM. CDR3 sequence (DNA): TGTGCCAGCAGGGGGCTCATCGGGGGTAGTTCACCCCTCCACTTT. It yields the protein CASRGLIGGSSPLHF.

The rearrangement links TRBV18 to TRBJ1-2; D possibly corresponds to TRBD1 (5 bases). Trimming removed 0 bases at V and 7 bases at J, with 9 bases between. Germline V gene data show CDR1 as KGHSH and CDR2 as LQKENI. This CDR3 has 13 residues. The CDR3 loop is CASSPPIQGGYTF. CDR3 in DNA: TGTGCCAGCTCACCACCGATCCAGGGTGGCTACACCTTC.

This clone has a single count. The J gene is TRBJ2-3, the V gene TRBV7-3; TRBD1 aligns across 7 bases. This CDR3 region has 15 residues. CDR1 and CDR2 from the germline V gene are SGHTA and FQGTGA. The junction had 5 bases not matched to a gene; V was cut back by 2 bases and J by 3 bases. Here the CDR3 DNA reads TGTGCCAGCAGCTTAGCGGACAGGTGGACAGATACGCAGTATTTT. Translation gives CASSLADRWTDTQYF.

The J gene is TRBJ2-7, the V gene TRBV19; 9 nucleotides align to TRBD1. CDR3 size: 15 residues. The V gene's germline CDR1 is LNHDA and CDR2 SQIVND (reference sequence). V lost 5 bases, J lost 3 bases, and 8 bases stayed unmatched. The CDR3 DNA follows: TGTGCCAGTAGTGCCTTTCCGACAGGGGGCTACGAGCAGTACTTC. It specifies CASSAFPTGGYEQYF.

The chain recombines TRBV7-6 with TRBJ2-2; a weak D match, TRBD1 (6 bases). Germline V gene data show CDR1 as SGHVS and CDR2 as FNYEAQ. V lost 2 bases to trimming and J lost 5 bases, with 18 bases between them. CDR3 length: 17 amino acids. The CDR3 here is CASSLNLPGVSTGELFF. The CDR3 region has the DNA TGTGCCAGCAGCTTAAATCTGCCAGGGGTATCGACCGGGGAGCTGTTTTTT.

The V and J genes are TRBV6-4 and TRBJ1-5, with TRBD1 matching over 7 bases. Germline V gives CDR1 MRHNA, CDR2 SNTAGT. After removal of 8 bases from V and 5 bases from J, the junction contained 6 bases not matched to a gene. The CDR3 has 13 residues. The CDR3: CASGGTDDQPQHF. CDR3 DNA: TGTGCCAGCGGGGGGACAGACGATCAGCCCCAGCATTTT.